The T cell receptor (beta chain) described here comes from a study of blood T cell repertoires in COVID-19. Study context: In each case, the material was cDNA or gDNA derived from T cells, B-cell-depleted T cells, or PBMCs.

A single count supports this clone. Study members were between roughly 18 and 90 years old and lived in 25 or so US regions. Clinical histories supplied by participants themselves formed the basis of cohort assignment. Original processing notes: The assay estimated nucleated cells by amplifying reference gene primers. The data were produced by immunoSEQ multiplex PCR, yet TCRdb's version contains in-frame clones alone and is incomplete. The V and J calls and clone size come from that table; D and trimming were worked out from the DNA. Among some 200,000 clones listed, roughly four fifths were seen once. Between the trimmed V and J ends, which lost 0 bases and 3 bases, there was a span of 9 bases. The CDR3 is 14 amino acids. Looked up from germline, CDR1 is LGHDT and CDR2 is YNNKEL (reference sequence).

The receptor's source is a man in his forties who had recovered from COVID-19. This rearrangement joins TRBV3-1 (or the pseudogene TRBV3-2) to TRBJ2-7; the D gene is possibly TRBD2 (6 bases). Sequencing was performed on PBMCs or T cells enriched from blood (not recorded which). In DNA form, the CDR3 reads TGTGCCAGCAGCCAAGATGGCGGGAACTACGAGCAGTACTTC. Protein: CASSQDGGNYEQYF.